One sample yielded the 19 T cell receptor beta chains listed below, sequenced in a study of blood T cell repertoires in COVID-19. Assay: immunoSEQ multiplex PCR; the TCRdb copy retains only in-frame clones and omits some. There are a few hundred thousand clones in the sample; 65% to 90% occur only once, and around 7% lies in the top ten. Sequencing was performed on peripheral blood. Receptors originate from a woman in her 50s with acute or convalescent COVID-19.

The chain uses TRBV7-9 and TRBJ2-1; D possibly corresponds to TRBD2 (6 bases). Germline V gives CDR1 SEHNR, CDR2 FQNEAQ (reference sequence). The CDR3 runs 13 residues. With 1 base removed from V and 11 bases from J, the gap between germline ends came to 12 bases. This CDR3 reads CASSLDAGYQQFF. In nucleotides, the CDR3 is TGTGCCAGCAGCTTAGATGCGGGGTACCAGCAGTTCTTC.

This clone appeared a few times. This chain links TRBV19 with TRBJ1-5; D unresolved. V gave up 3 bases and J gave up 2 bases, with 11 bases separating them. The CDR3 is 15 amino acids. CDR1 is LNHDA, CDR2 SQIVND, per germline (reference sequence). CDR3 sequence (DNA): TGTGCCAGTAGTATTCCAAACAGTGGCAATCAGCCCCAGCATTTT. It codes for CASSIPNSGNQPQHF.

The V gene is TRBV6-6, the J gene TRBJ1-1; no reliable D call. V was clipped by 2 bases and J by 3 bases, with 7 bases between them. Per the germline V gene, CDR1 is MNHNY and CDR2 is SVGAGI (reference sequence). CDR3 length: 13 amino acids. CDR3 sequence: CASSYRQDTEAFF. The DNA for the CDR3 is TGTGCCAGCAGTTACAGGCAGGACACTGAAGCTTTCTTT.

This rearrangement joins TRBV3-1 (or the pseudogene TRBV3-2) to TRBJ1-6; D is ambiguous. V was clipped by 1 base and J by 10 bases, with 14 bases between them. Germline V gene data show CDR1 as LGHDT and CDR2 as YNNKEL (reference sequence). This CDR3 contains 15 residues. CDR3 sequence reads: CASSQGVGFDSPLHF. The CDR3 region has the DNA TGTGCCAGCAGCCAAGGGGTCGGGTTTGACTCACCCCTCCACTTT.

Of note for this clone: This same CDR3 is encoded by further DNA sequences in the sample. This rearrangement joins TRBV28 to TRBJ2-2; 8 nucleotides match TRBD1. The CDR3 loop spans 15 amino acids. J gave up 5 bases and V 5 bases, and 7 bases lay outside the gene matches. Germline loops: CDR1 MDHEN, CDR2 SYDVKM. Here the CDR3 reads CASSPWTGRTGELFF. The CDR3 bases are TGTGCCAGCAGTCCGTGGACAGGGCGGACCGGGGAGCTGTTTTTT.

J is TRBJ1-6 and V is TRBV2, with 9 bases fitting TRBD1. Germline V lookup: CDR1 SNHLY, CDR2 FYNNEI. Losses at the gene ends were 5 bases for V and 7 bases for J; bases not matched to a gene: 6. The CDR3 sequence is 15 residues long. The CDR3 sequence: CASSIQGAGNSPLHF. In DNA, the CDR3 is TGTGCCAGCAGTATACAGGGGGCTGGGAATTCACCCCTCCACTTT. Supplemented by reference TRBV2 and TRBJ1-6, the full variable domain reads EPEVTQTPSHQVTQMGQEVILRCVPISNHLYFYWYRQILGQKVEFLVSFYNNEISEKSEIFDDQFSVERPDGSNFTLKIRSTKLEDSAMYFCASSIQGAGNSPLHFGNGTRLTVT.

This chain links TRBV12-5 with TRBJ2-1, with TRBD2 matching over 8 bases. The J segment lost 7 bases and the V segment lost 1 base, leaving 0 bases of the junction unmatched. Germline-derived CDR1 and CDR2 are LGHNT and FRNRAP. CDR3 length equals 13 residues. In DNA, the CDR3 is TGTGCTAGTGGTTTGGCGGGGGGGAATGAGCAGTTCTTC. This codes for CASGLAGGNEQFF.

The chain carries TRBV28 and TRBJ1-2; no clear D gene. The CDR3 sequence is 15 residues long. CDR1 is MDHEN and CDR2 is SYDVKM in the germline V gene. The V and J ends lost 3 bases and 3 bases respectively, with 14 bases between them. The CDR3 sequence: CASSFNRENYYGYTF. The CDR3 DNA reads TGTGCCAGCAGTTTTAACAGAGAGAACTACTATGGCTACACCTTC.

In this sample, this clone turned up a few times. This CDR3 is CASSSMRASPGYTF. For the CDR3, the DNA is TGTGCCAGCAGCTCCATGCGGGCCTCCCCGGGCTACACCTTC. This rearrangement joins TRBV6-2 or TRBV6-3 to TRBJ1-2; D gene uncertain. This CDR3 has 14 residues. Looked up from germline, CDR1 is MNHEY and CDR2 is SVGEGT. Trimming stripped 6 bases from V and 8 bases from J, with 19 bases between.

The chain couples TRBV6-6 to TRBJ1-1; weak D call: TRBD1 (5 bases). Per the germline V gene, CDR1 is MNHNY and CDR2 is SVGAGI (reference sequence). The CDR3 covers 12 residues. Between the trimmed V and J ends, which lost 2 bases and 9 bases, there was a span of 10 bases. CDR3 in amino acids: CASSYVDSKAFF. The CDR3 nucleotides read TGTGCCAGCAGTTACGTTGACAGTAAAGCTTTCTTT.

The chain uses TRBV6-1 and TRBJ1-5, with unresolved D. The CDR3 sequence is 15 residues long. The germline CDR1 and CDR2 sequences are MNHNS and SASEGT. V was trimmed by 2 bases and J by 3 bases, leaving 11 bases between them. The CDR3 region is CASSESGTSNQPQHF. CDR3 coding DNA: TGTGCCAGCAGTGAATCGGGTACGTCCAATCAGCCCCAGCATTTT.

The rearrangement uses TRBV5-1 and TRBJ2-3; 7 bases map to TRBD1. Losses at the gene ends were 4 bases for V and 8 bases for J; bases not matched to a gene: 10. The CDR3 loop spans 14 amino acids. Germline CDR1 is SGHRS and CDR2 is YFSETQ. The CDR3 DNA follows: TGCGCCAGCAGCCCCGAGACAGGGAGAATTACGCAGTATTTT. Translation: CASSPETGRITQYF.

This clone occurred a few times. The chain links TRBV12-3 or TRBV12-4 to TRBJ2-3; D uncertain. Trimming cost V 5 bases and J 5 bases, with 11 bases left between them. The CDR3 totals 13 residues. DNA for the CDR3: TGTGCCAGCAGTCTTGACTCGATAGATACGCAGTATTTT. It codes for CASSLDSIDTQYF.

V is TRBV6-5 and J is TRBJ1-5; 10 bases are shared with TRBD1. J was trimmed by 4 bases and V by 3 bases; bases with no gene match: 3. The CDR3 sequence is 15 residues long. Germline loops: CDR1 MNHEY, CDR2 SVGAGI. The CDR3 DNA reads TGTGCCAGCAGTTATAGGACAGGGGGGAATCAGCCCCAGCATTTT. This gives the protein CASSYRTGGNQPQHF.

The chain couples TRBV15 to TRBJ1-6; 7 bases map to TRBD1. In germline, CDR1 is LNHNV, CDR2 YYDKDF (reference sequence). Trimming took 5 bases from V and 0 from J; bases not matched to a gene: 4. The CDR3 runs 16 residues. CDR3 amino acids: CATSRDSSSYNSPLHF. CDR3 nucleotides: TGTGCCACCAGCCGGGACAGCAGCTCCTATAATTCACCCCTCCACTTT.

In this sample, this clone turned up once. This CDR3 is CASSESGDGNTEAFF. As DNA, the CDR3 is TGCGCCAGCAGTGAGTCGGGCGACGGGAACACTGAAGCTTTCTTT. The chain is built from TRBV10-1 and TRBJ1-1, with D unclear. V was trimmed by 0 bases and J by 1 base, leaving 9 bases between them. The CDR3 totals 15 residues. The germline CDR1 and CDR2 sequences are WNHNN and SYGVQD (reference sequence).

This chain joins TRBV15 and TRBJ2-1, with D unclear. Germline-derived CDR1 and CDR2 are LNHNV and YYDKDF (reference sequence). Deletions cut 4 bases from V and 6 bases from J, with 4 bases between. The CDR3 covers 11 residues. The CDR3 nucleotides are TGTGCCACCAGCATAGCCAATGAGCAGTTCTTC. Translated, it gives CATSIANEQFF. Full variable domain (missing parts from reference TRBV15 and TRBJ2-1): DAMVIQNPRYQVTQFGKPVTLSCSQTLNHNVMYWYQQKSSQAPKLLFHYYDKDFNNEADTPDNFQSRRPNTSFCFLDIRSPGLGDTAMYLCATSIANEQFFGPGTRLTVL.

This sequence joins TRBV19 and TRBJ1-2; 9 positions match TRBD1. The length of the CDR3 is 15 residues. The V gene end was trimmed by 3 bases and the J gene end by 3 bases; junction bases not matched to a gene: 5. CDR1 and CDR2 (germline): LNHDA, SQIVND (reference sequence). The CDR3 reads CASSIDRGSDYGYTF. CDR3 sequence (DNA): TGTGCCAGTAGTATCGACAGGGGGTCGGACTATGGCTACACCTTC.

The chain employs TRBV9 and TRBJ1-6, with D tentatively TRBD1 (6 bases). V gave up 4 bases and J gave up 6 bases, with 14 bases separating them. Germline CDR1 and CDR2: SGDLS and YYNGEE. This CDR3 is built from 15 residues. The CDR3 loop is CASSPTQGTNSPLHF. The CDR3 bases are TGTGCCAGCAGCCCAACCCAGGGGACTAATTCACCCCTCCACTTT.